The 25 T cell receptor beta chains in this list originate from one sample, sequenced in a study of T cell responses to AZD1222 COVID-19 vaccine. Clones were read by immunoSEQ multiplex PCR, and TCRdb kept only the in-frame ones, dropping some. The repertoire has 100,000 to 150,000 clones, about nine tenths of them found once; the top ten carry 1.3% to 1.5%. Sequences were derived from peripheral blood, sampled on day 0 of AZD1222 vaccination. Source of these receptors: an adult in good health.

CDR3 coding DNA: TGTGCCAGCAGCGTAGGGGACAGTCCCCAGCATTTT. It translates to CASSVGDSPQHF. This chain uses TRBV9 with TRBJ1-5; 7 bases map to TRBD1. Trimming at V came to 0 bases and at J to 10 bases, leaving 1 base not matched to a gene. Germline V gene sequence: CDR1 SGDLS, CDR2 YYNGEE. The CDR3 covers 12 residues.

This clone was counted a single time. The chain is built from TRBV23-1 and TRBJ1-3; D gene uncertain. TRBV23-1 is filed as an ORF, its function uncertain. This CDR3 has 12 residues. V was trimmed by 10 bases and J by 6 bases, leaving 13 bases between them. Written as DNA, the CDR3 is TGCGCCATCCCCGGGCAGCTAAACACCATATATTTT. Protein product: CAIPGQLNTIYF.

This clone was counted once. This chain links TRBV18 with TRBJ2-5; D remains ambiguous. V lost 3 bases and J lost 4, with 9 bases in between. CDR1 is KGHSH and CDR2 is LQKENI in the germline V gene. The CDR3 spans 13 residues. The CDR3 DNA reads as TGTGCCAGCTCACCGGGCGACCTAGAGACCCAGTACTTC. Translation gives CASSPGDLETQYF.

V and J are TRBV5-4 and TRBJ2-3, with D maybe TRBD1 (6 bases). Germline V gives CDR1 SGHNT, CDR2 YYREEE (reference sequence). The length of the CDR3 is 14 residues. V lost 2 bases to trimming and J lost 4 bases, with 11 bases between them. As DNA, the CDR3 is TGTGCCAGCAGCTTCCAGGGGTCATCAGATACGCAGTATTTT. This codes for CASSFQGSSDTQYF.

The CDR3 loop is CASSDTGITNEKLFF. The CDR3 region has the DNA TGCGCCAGCAGCGATACAGGGATCACTAATGAAAAACTGTTTTTT. The chain employs TRBV4-3 and TRBJ1-4; tentatively, D is TRBD1 (6 bases). Trimming removed 5 bases from V and 2 bases from J, with 12 bases in between. Per germline, CDR1 LGHNA and CDR2 YSLEER. The CDR3 sequence is 15 residues long.

The genes are TRBV14 and TRBJ1-1, with a tentative D call TRBD1 (5 bases). CDR1 and CDR2 from the germline V gene are SGHDN and FVKESK. V was trimmed by 3 bases and J by 1 base, leaving 12 bases between them. This CDR3 has 15 residues. As DNA, the CDR3 is TGTGCCAGCAGCCAGGGGGTATCGGGGAACACTGAAGCTTTCTTT. Translation gives CASSQGVSGNTEAFF.

V and J are TRBV7-9 and TRBJ2-2, with D perhaps matching TRBD2 (6 bases). Germline loops: CDR1 SEHNR, CDR2 FQNEAQ (reference sequence). Trimming took 5 bases from V and 8 from J, leaving 15 bases between them. This CDR3 contains 14 residues. The CDR3 region is CASSPTSSFGELFF. CDR3 sequence (DNA): TGTGCCAGCAGCCCGACTAGTTCATTTGGGGAGCTGTTTTTT. Drawing the rest from reference TRBV7-9 and TRBJ2-2, the complete variable domain is DTGVSQNPRHKITKRGQNVTFRCDPISEHNRLYWYRQTLGQGPEFLTYFQNEAQLEKSRLLSDRFSAERPKGSFSTLEIQRTEQGDSAMYLCASSPTSSFGELFFGEGSRLTVL.

The chain links TRBV5-1 to TRBJ2-1, with D possibly TRBD1 on 5 matching bases. This CDR3 has 17 amino acids. Germline V gives CDR1 SGHRS, CDR2 YFSETQ. V lost 4 bases, J lost 5 bases, and 22 bases lay in between. The CDR3 reads CASSPLSRRAEDNEQFF. For the CDR3, the DNA is TGCGCCAGCAGCCCCCTATCCCGCAGGGCTGAAGACAATGAGCAGTTCTTC.

V is TRBV15 and J is TRBJ2-7; no firm D call. V shed 0 bases and J shed 2 bases, with 8 bases lying between them. CDR3 size: 14 residues. Per germline, CDR1 LNHNV and CDR2 YYDKDF (reference sequence). The CDR3 DNA follows: TGTGCCACCAGCAGAGATATTGCTACCTACGAGCAGTACTTC. It codes for CATSRDIATYEQYF.

The chain has TRBV9 and TRBJ1-4; perhaps TRBD1 as D (5 bases). This CDR3 has 14 amino acids. Germline assignment: CDR1 SGDLS and CDR2 YYNGEE. V dropped 3 bases and J dropped 0 bases, with 6 bases sitting between them. The CDR3 DNA reads TGTGCCAGCAGCGCGACAGCAACTAATGAAAAACTGTTTTTT. It codes for CASSATATNEKLFF.

The J gene is TRBJ2-6, the V gene TRBV10-3, with a weak D call TRBD2 (5 bases). CDR1 is ENHRY, CDR2 SYGVKD, per germline. The CDR3 runs to 15 residues. The V and J ends lost 2 bases and 4 bases respectively, with 9 bases between them. The CDR3 here is CAISENGVGANVLTF. The CDR3 bases are TGTGCCATCAGTGAGAACGGGGTCGGGGCCAACGTCCTGACTTTC.

This clone was found a few times. This CDR3 is CASSEEPGGGNTIYF. CDR3 sequence (DNA): TGTGCCAGCAGTGAAGAACCCGGTGGCGGAAACACCATATATTTT. J is TRBJ1-3 and V is TRBV6-1; D ambiguous. Per the germline V gene, CDR1 is MNHNS and CDR2 is SASEGT. With 1 base removed from V and 4 bases from J, the gap between germline ends came to 11 bases. This CDR3 is 15 amino acids long.

V gene TRBV29-1 combines with J gene TRBJ2-7; 9 bases align to TRBD1. The CDR3 is 13 amino acids. Germline loops: CDR1 SQVTM, CDR2 ANQGSEA. J gave up 3 bases and V 1 base, and 1 base lay outside the gene matches. CDR3 protein: CSVEGTGVYEQYF. The CDR3 nucleotides read TGCAGCGTTGAAGGGACAGGGGTCTACGAGCAGTACTTC.

Only a few counts were recorded for this clone. The chain recombines TRBV15 with TRBJ1-6; maybe TRBD1 (6 bases). Trimming stripped 0 bases from V and 9 bases from J, with 12 bases between. Per the germline V gene, CDR1 is LNHNV and CDR2 is YYDKDF (reference sequence). The CDR3 loop spans 15 amino acids. The CDR3 DNA reads as TGTGCCACCAGCAGAGAAACAGGGTGGGGTTCACCCCTCCACTTT. This gives the protein CATSRETGWGSPLHF.

The CDR3 region has the DNA TGCAGCGTTGAAGATCTAGCGGGGGAGAAGTACAATGAGCAGTTCTTC. Translated: CSVEDLAGEKYNEQFF. The chain joins TRBV29-1 to TRBJ2-1, with TRBD2 identical over 10 bases. Germline loops: CDR1 SQVTM, CDR2 ANQGSEA. The CDR3 has 16 amino acids. Trimming removed 0 bases from V and 4 bases from J; junction bases left unmatched: 6.

J is TRBJ1-4 and V is TRBV5-1; D ambiguous. CDR1 and CDR2 from the germline V gene are SGHRS and YFSETQ. The V end lost 0 bases, the J end lost 0 bases, and 6 bases lay between the germline ends. The CDR3 covers 15 residues. CDR3 in DNA: TGCGCCAGCAGCTTGGACGGCACAACTAATGAAAAACTGTTTTTT. It codes for CASSLDGTTNEKLFF.

The rearrangement uses TRBV6-1 and TRBJ2-5, with 10 bases identical to TRBD2. V gave up 0 bases and J gave up 2 bases; unmatched junction bases: 9. The CDR3 runs to 18 residues. CDR1 and CDR2 from the germline V gene are MNHNS and SASEGT. CDR3 residues: CASSEATFGTSAQETQYF. The CDR3 region has the DNA TGTGCCAGCAGTGAAGCGACCTTTGGGACTAGCGCACAAGAGACCCAGTACTTC.

The chain uses TRBV29-1 and TRBJ1-1; TRBD1 is a possible D gene (5 bases). This CDR3 has 14 residues. Trimming left V 4 bases short and J 1 base short, with 13 bases between. Germline CDR1 and CDR2: SQVTM and ANQGSEA. CDR3 in amino acids: CSVGVVRANTEAFF. The CDR3, as DNA: TGCAGCGTTGGGGTGGTCAGGGCGAACACTGAAGCTTTCTTT.

The chain carries TRBV19 and TRBJ1-5; 9 nucleotides line up with TRBD1. The germline V gene encodes CDR1 LNHDA and CDR2 SQIVND (reference sequence). J lost 8 bases, V lost 1 base, and 3 bases had no gene match. This CDR3 has 14 residues. CDR3 protein: CASSIGDRVKPQHF. The CDR3 DNA is TGTGCCAGTAGTATAGGGGACAGGGTGAAGCCCCAGCATTTT.

The V gene is TRBV4-1, the J gene TRBJ1-5; D is ambiguous. V gave up 4 bases and J gave up 4 bases, with 11 bases separating them. CDR3 length: 14 residues. Germline V gene data show CDR1 as MGHRA and CDR2 as YSYEKL. DNA of the CDR3: TGCGCCAGCAGCCTTGGCGGCGGGAATCAGCCCCAGCATTTT. This gives the protein CASSLGGGNQPQHF.

This clone has only one observation. This chain joins TRBV19 and TRBJ1-6; D possibly corresponds to TRBD1 (6 bases). The CDR3 length is 13 residues. Germline V gives CDR1 LNHDA, CDR2 SQIVND (reference sequence). Trimming left V 7 bases short and J 7 bases short, with 11 bases between. CDR3 protein: CASKNRANSPLHF. The CDR3 DNA reads TGTGCCAGTAAGAACAGGGCGAATTCACCCCTCCACTTT.

As concerns this clone: Other DNA sequences within the sample encode an identical CDR3. The V call is TRBV28, the J call TRBJ1-2; TRBD1 matches at 11 bases. The CDR3 sequence is 12 residues long. V lost 5 bases and J lost 8; bases outside the gene matches: 1. Germline assignment: CDR1 MDHEN and CDR2 SYDVKM. The CDR3 DNA follows: TGTGCCAGCAGTCGGGACAGGGGGGGCTACACCTTC. Translation: CASSRDRGGYTF.

The chain links TRBV29-1 to TRBJ1-4; no definite D call. The CDR3 is 12 residues long. Trimming pared 4 bases from V and 6 bases from J, leaving 9 bases between. Germline V gene sequence: CDR1 SQVTM, CDR2 ANQGSEA. The CDR3 spells CSVGRPDEKLFF. In nucleotides, the CDR3 is TGCAGCGTTGGGCGGCCTGATGAAAAACTGTTTTTT.

The rearrangement uses TRBV6-5 and TRBJ2-7; possibly TRBD1 for D (5 bases). This CDR3 is 12 amino acids long. V was shortened by 5 bases and J by 7 bases, with 12 bases between the two germline ends. Per germline, CDR1 MNHEY and CDR2 SVGAGI. The CDR3: CASSKLGQEQYF. The CDR3 DNA reads TGTGCCAGCAGTAAACTGGGGCAGGAGCAGTACTTC.

The count of this clone is one. The rearrangement uses TRBV6-1 and TRBJ2-3; TRBD1 matches at 10 bases. The J segment lost 3 bases and the V segment lost 3 bases, leaving 0 bases of the junction unmatched. This CDR3 contains 14 residues. Germline assignment: CDR1 MNHNS and CDR2 SASEGT. This CDR3 reads CASSEDRGTDTQYF. The CDR3 region has the DNA TGTGCCAGCAGTGAGGACAGGGGGACAGATACGCAGTATTTT.